A single sample is the source of the 21 T cell receptor beta chains below, sequenced in a study of blood T cell repertoires in COVID-19. Libraries were prepared by immunoSEQ multiplex PCR; TCRdb keeps only in-frame clonotypes and omits some of them. In the table there are about 210,000 clones, 87% of which are singletons. Specimen: PBMCs or T cells enriched from blood (not recorded which). Receptor source: a man aged 18 to 29 with acute COVID-19.

J is TRBJ2-5 and V is TRBV5-6; no definite D call. Trimming took off 3 bases at V and 5 bases at J, with 8 bases between the two ends. CDR1 is SGHDT and CDR2 is YYEEEE in the germline V gene. This CDR3 contains 12 residues. CDR3: CASSYQEETQYF. The CDR3 DNA follows: TGTGCCAGCAGCTACCAAGAGGAGACCCAGTACTTC.

The J gene is TRBJ2-7, the V gene TRBV16, with a possible D match to TRBD1 (6 bases). V shed 2 bases and J shed 3 bases, with 11 bases lying between them. The germline V gene encodes CDR1 KGHSY and CDR2 FQNENV. There are 14 residues in the CDR3. DNA of the CDR3: TGTGCCAGCAGCCAACCGGGACACATCTACGAGCAGTACTTC. Translating it yields CASSQPGHIYEQYF.

This clone was found once. CDR3 in DNA: TGTGCCAGCAGCTCCCAGGGTGAGCAGTTCTTC. Protein sequence: CASSSQGEQFF. The rearrangement joins TRBV11-3 to TRBJ2-1, with a tentative D call TRBD1 (5 bases). Trimming pared 4 bases from V and 9 bases from J, leaving 7 bases between. This CDR3 region has 11 residues. The germline gives CDR1 SGHNT, CDR2 YENEEA.

The rearrangement uses TRBV28 and TRBJ1-2; 9 nucleotides match TRBD1. The V and J ends lost 5 bases and 2 bases, in that order; junction bases with no gene match: 9. The CDR3 totals 16 residues. Germline V CDR1 and CDR2: MDHEN, SYDVKM. CDR3 loop: CASSNLGQGSNYGYTF. The CDR3, as DNA: TGTGCCAGCAGTAACCTGGGACAGGGATCGAACTATGGCTACACCTTC.

V and J are TRBV7-6 and TRBJ1-4; a possible D gene is TRBD1 (5 bases). The germline V gene encodes CDR1 SGHVS and CDR2 FNYEAQ. The CDR3 extends over 17 amino acids. Trimming left V 0 bases short and J 5 bases short, with 16 bases between. In DNA, the CDR3 is TGTGCCAGCAGCTTAGCGAGCACAGGCTATAAGAATGAAAAACTGTTTTTT. Protein: CASSLASTGYKNEKLFF.

This chain uses TRBV7-9 with TRBJ2-7, with 9 bases fitting TRBD2. Trimming took 8 bases from V and 6 from J; bases not matched to a gene: 8. Germline V gene sequence: CDR1 SEHNR, CDR2 FQNEAQ (reference sequence). There are 13 residues in the CDR3. CDR3 region: CASAEREDREQYF. As DNA, the CDR3 is TGTGCCAGCGCAGAGCGGGAGGACCGCGAGCAGTACTTC.

The table lists this clone with a few counts. The chain recombines TRBV19 with TRBJ1-3; maybe TRBD1 (5 bases). This CDR3 comprises 16 residues. V dropped 6 bases and J dropped 0 bases, with 15 bases sitting between them. Germline CDR1 reads LNHDA; CDR2 reads SQIVND (reference sequence). CDR3: CASSPNQGYSGNTIYF. CDR3 DNA sequence: TGTGCCAGTAGCCCCAATCAGGGCTACTCTGGAAACACCATATATTTT.

Only one count was recorded for this clone. The chain has TRBV27 and TRBJ2-2; tentatively, D is TRBD1 (6 bases). Trimming took 7 bases from V and 5 from J, leaving 17 bases between them. Germline V CDR1 and CDR2: MNHEY, SMNVEV (reference sequence). The CDR3 length is 15 residues. CDR3 loop: CASTPDSFGTGELFF. For the CDR3, the DNA is TGTGCCAGCACCCCGGACAGCTTCGGGACCGGGGAGCTGTTTTTT.

This chain joins TRBV29-1 and TRBJ1-1, with TRBD1 as a possible D gene (6 bases). The V gene's germline CDR1 is SQVTM and CDR2 ANQGSEA. The CDR3 is 12 residues long. V was clipped by 4 bases and J by 5 bases, with 11 bases between them. The CDR3 region has the DNA TGCAGCGTTGGCGGGGGGCTTACTGAAGCTTTCTTT. It specifies CSVGGGLTEAFF.

The chain joins TRBV7-9 to TRBJ2-1; TRBD2 is a possible D gene (6 bases). V was shortened by 4 bases and J by 0 bases, with 19 bases between the two germline ends. Germline V gene sequence: CDR1 SEHNR, CDR2 FQNEAQ (reference sequence). This CDR3 region has 18 residues. In DNA, the CDR3 is TGTGCCAGCAGCTACGGGAGCCCCATCTTAAGCTCCTACAATGAGCAGTTCTTC. Its translation is CASSYGSPILSSYNEQFF.

This chain connects TRBV6-5 to TRBJ2-2; D perhaps matches TRBD1 (6 bases). The CDR3 covers 14 residues. Germline CDR1 is MNHEY and CDR2 is SVGAGI. The ends were cut back, 2 bases at V and 4 bases at J, with 8 bases in the middle. CDR3 bases: TGTGCCAGCAGTTACCAACAGGGCACCGGGGAGCTGTTTTTT. It codes for CASSYQQGTGELFF.

There are a few counts of this clone. The chain uses TRBV6-5 and TRBJ1-1; D is perhaps TRBD1 (5 bases). The germline V gene encodes CDR1 MNHEY and CDR2 SVGAGI. Trimming pared 7 bases from V and 1 base from J, leaving 10 bases between. The CDR3 length is 13 residues. CDR3 DNA sequence: TGTGCCAGCAACCAGGGAGGGAACACTGAAGCTTTCTTT. The encoded protein is CASNQGGNTEAFF.

As concerns this clone: Other nucleotide sequences from this sample produce the same CDR3. The rearrangement links TRBV6-5 to TRBJ1-5; D ambiguous. This CDR3 has 15 residues. Germline-derived CDR1 and CDR2 are MNHEY and SVGAGI. V was cut by 0 bases and J by 4 bases, with 10 bases left in between. CDR3: CASSYSGGGNQPQHF. The CDR3 bases are TGTGCCAGCAGTTACTCGGGTGGAGGTAATCAGCCCCAGCATTTT.

This clone was seen only once. V is TRBV5-1 and J is TRBJ1-1; D call uncertain. The CDR3 length is 16 residues. V gave up 5 bases and J gave up 4 bases, with 21 bases separating them. Germline-derived CDR1 and CDR2 are SGHRS and YFSETQ. The CDR3 DNA is TGCGCCAGCAGTAAAACCGCCCATCAGCCGGGCACTGAAGCTTTCTTT. It specifies CASSKTAHQPGTEAFF. The variable domain in full, completed from reference TRBV5-1 and TRBJ1-1, reads KAGVTQTPRYLIKTRGQQVTLSCSPISGHRSVSWYQQTPGQGLQFLFEYFSETQRNKGNFPGRFSGRQFSNSRSEMNVSTLELGDSALYLCASSKTAHQPGTEAFFGQGTRLTVV.

The rearrangement joins TRBV5-6 to TRBJ1-6, with 7 bases lining up with TRBD1. The CDR3 covers 15 residues. Germline CDR1 is SGHDT and CDR2 is YYEEEE. Losses at the gene ends were 3 bases for V and 5 bases for J; bases not matched to a gene: 5. CDR3 nucleotide sequence: TGTGCCAGCAGCTGGAGGGGGCTGAATAATTCACCCCTCCACTTT. This codes for CASSWRGLNNSPLHF. The whole variable domain, filled in from reference TRBV5-6 and TRBJ1-6, reads DAGVTQSPTHLIKTRGQQVTLRCSPKSGHDTVSWYQQALGQGPQFIFQYYEEEERQRGNFPDRFSGHQFPNYSSELNVNALLLGDSALYLCASSWRGLNNSPLHFGNGTRLTVT.

This clone was observed a single time. This chain uses TRBV5-8 with TRBJ2-7, with 9 bases matching TRBD1. The V gene's germline CDR1 is SGHTS and CDR2 YDEGEE. V lost 4 bases and J lost 2; bases outside the gene matches: 4. The CDR3 totals 14 residues. The CDR3 protein is CASSGGQGPYEQYF. DNA of the CDR3: TGTGCCAGCAGCGGGGGACAGGGTCCCTACGAGCAGTACTTC.

V and J are TRBV18 and TRBJ2-1, with a tentative D call TRBD2 (5 bases). Trimming pared 2 bases from V and 0 bases from J, leaving 11 bases between. Germline assignment: CDR1 KGHSH and CDR2 LQKENI. The CDR3 is 16 residues long. CDR3 protein: CASSPEISGSYNEQFF. CDR3 nucleotide sequence: TGTGCCAGCTCACCAGAGATCAGCGGCTCCTACAATGAGCAGTTCTTC.

This clone was detected once. The chain joins TRBV4-3 to TRBJ2-3; the match to TRBD2 covers 8 bases. The CDR3 has 21 amino acids. Germline trimming cut 0 bases from V and 2 bases from J; bases unmatched to any gene: 19. CDR1 and CDR2 from the germline V gene are LGHNA and YSLEER. CDR3 bases: TGCGCCAGCAGCCAAGATACCCCCGGGAGGGTAAGACCTCGCCCCACAGATACGCAGTATTTT. Translated: CASSQDTPGRVRPRPTDTQYF.

The table lists this clone with a count of one. CDR3: CASSQGDTSNEKLFF. Written as DNA, the CDR3 is TGCGCCAGCAGCCAAGGCGACACCTCTAATGAAAAACTGTTTTTT. V and J are TRBV4-1 and TRBJ1-4; D gene unclear. V was clipped by 1 base and J by 3 bases, with 9 bases between them. Germline lookup yields CDR1 MGHRA and CDR2 YSYEKL. The CDR3 length is 15 residues.

The rearrangement links TRBV5-6 to TRBJ2-3; TRBD2 might be the D (6 bases). The CDR3 consists of 14 residues. CDR1 is SGHDT, CDR2 YYEEEE, per germline. The ends were cut back, 2 bases at V and 3 bases at J, with 10 bases in the middle. This CDR3 reads CASSLGGRTDTQYF. CDR3 nucleotide sequence: TGTGCCAGCAGCTTAGGTGGGAGGACAGATACGCAGTATTTT.

CDR3 in amino acids: CATGLAGSYEQYF. The CDR3 nucleotides read TGCGCCACGGGGCTAGCGGGATCCTACGAGCAGTACTTC. V gene TRBV10-2 combines with J gene TRBJ2-7; TRBD2 aligns across 9 bases. V was pared by 10 bases and J by 1 base, with 5 bases of the junction left unmatched. CDR1 is WSHSY and CDR2 is SAAADI in the germline V gene. The CDR3 extends over 13 amino acids.